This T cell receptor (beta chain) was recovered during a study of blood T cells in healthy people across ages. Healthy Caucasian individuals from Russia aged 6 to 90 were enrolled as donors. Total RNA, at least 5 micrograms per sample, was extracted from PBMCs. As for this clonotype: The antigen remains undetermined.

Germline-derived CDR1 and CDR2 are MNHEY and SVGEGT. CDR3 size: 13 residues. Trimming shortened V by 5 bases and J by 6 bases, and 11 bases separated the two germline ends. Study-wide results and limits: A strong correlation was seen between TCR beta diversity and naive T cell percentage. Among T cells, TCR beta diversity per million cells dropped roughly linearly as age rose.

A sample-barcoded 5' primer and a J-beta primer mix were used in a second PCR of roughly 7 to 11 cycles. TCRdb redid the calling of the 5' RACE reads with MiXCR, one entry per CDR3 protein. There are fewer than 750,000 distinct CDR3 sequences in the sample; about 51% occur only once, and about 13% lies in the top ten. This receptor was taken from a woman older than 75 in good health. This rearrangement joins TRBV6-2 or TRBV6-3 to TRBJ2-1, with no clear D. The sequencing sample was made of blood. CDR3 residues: CASSNGLPNEQFF. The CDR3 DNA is TGTGCCAGCAGTAACGGGCTACCCAATGAGCAGTTCTTC.